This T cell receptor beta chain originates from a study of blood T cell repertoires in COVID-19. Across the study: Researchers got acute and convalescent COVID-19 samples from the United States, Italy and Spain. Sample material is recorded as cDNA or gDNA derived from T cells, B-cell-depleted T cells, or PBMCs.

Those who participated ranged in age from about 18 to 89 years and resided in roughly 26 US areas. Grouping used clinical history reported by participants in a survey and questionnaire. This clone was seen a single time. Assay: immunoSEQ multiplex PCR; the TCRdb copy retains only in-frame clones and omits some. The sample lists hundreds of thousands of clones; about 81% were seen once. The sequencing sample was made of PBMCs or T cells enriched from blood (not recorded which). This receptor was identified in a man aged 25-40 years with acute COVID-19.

The DNA for the CDR3 is TGTGCCAGCAGCTTTGCTAGCGGGAACTACGAGCAGTACGTC. Translating it yields CASSFASGNYEQYV. This chain connects TRBV7-8 to TRBJ2-7, with 9 bases aligning to TRBD2. Per germline, CDR1 SGHVS and CDR2 FQNEAQ. The CDR3 runs to 14 residues. Trimming cost V 3 bases and J 3 bases; bases outside gene matches: 3.